The entry below describes one T cell receptor (beta chain). Its target is unknown. This specimen comes from a study of T cells in Graves' hyperthyroidism and ophthalmopathy. Whole-study results and caveats: Onset of ophthalmopathy came a median roughly 6.9 months after the model predicted it.

The source material, RNA transcripts, was used to amplify TCR beta CDR3 regions. The HTBI primer set was used in a first-round RT-PCR of the TCR CDR3. Each CDR3 protein gets one entry after TCRdb re-called the multiplex PCR reads with MiXCR. Of approximately 420,000 distinct CDR3 sequences listed, under 15% are singletons. Germline CDR1 DFQATT, CDR2 SNEGSKA (reference sequence). This CDR3 is built from 15 residues. Trimming at V came to 5 bases and at J to 1 base, leaving 10 bases not matched to a gene. This TCR was recovered from a woman aged 25 to 39 with Graves' hyperthyroidism. Sequencing was performed on blood. The V and J genes are TRBV20-1 and TRBJ2-7, with 8 bases that match TRBD2. The DNA of the CDR3 is TGCAGTGCTCCCTCCTTGAGCGGGAGTTCCTACGAGCAGTACTTC. Amino acids: CSAPSLSGSSYEQYF.